Listed here is a single T cell receptor beta chain. This sample stems from a study of T cell responses to AZD1222 COVID-19 vaccine. Here immunoSEQ multiplex PCR was the method, and the copy in TCRdb shows in-frame clones only, minus some. The table lists 90,000 to 130,000 clones, approximately 90% of them singletons, with around 14% in the top ten. This specimen was peripheral blood, taken 28 days after the second AZD1222 dose. The clonotype originates from an adult who received the AZD1222 COVID-19 vaccine.

The CDR3 region is CATSDMGQGGETQYF. The CDR3 DNA is TGTGCCACCAGTGACATGGGACAGGGTGGGGAGACCCAGTACTTC. The chain employs TRBV24-1 and TRBJ2-5; TRBD1 agrees at 9 bases. The J segment lost 5 bases and the V segment lost 4 bases, leaving 7 bases of the junction unmatched. The CDR3 contains 15 residues. CDR1 is KGHDR, CDR2 SFDVKD, per germline.